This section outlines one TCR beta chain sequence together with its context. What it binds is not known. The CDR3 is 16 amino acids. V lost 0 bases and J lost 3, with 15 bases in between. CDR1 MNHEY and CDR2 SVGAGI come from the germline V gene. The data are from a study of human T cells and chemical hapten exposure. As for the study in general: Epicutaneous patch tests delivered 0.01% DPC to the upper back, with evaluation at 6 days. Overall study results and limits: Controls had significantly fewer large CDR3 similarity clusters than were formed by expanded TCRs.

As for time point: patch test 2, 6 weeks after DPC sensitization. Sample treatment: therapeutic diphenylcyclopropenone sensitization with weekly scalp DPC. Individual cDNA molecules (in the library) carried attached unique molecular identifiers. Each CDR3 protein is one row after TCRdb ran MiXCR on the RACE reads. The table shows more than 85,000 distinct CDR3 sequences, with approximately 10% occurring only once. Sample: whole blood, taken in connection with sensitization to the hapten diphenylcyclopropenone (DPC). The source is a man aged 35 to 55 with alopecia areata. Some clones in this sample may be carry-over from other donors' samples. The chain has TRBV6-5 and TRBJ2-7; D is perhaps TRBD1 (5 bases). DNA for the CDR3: TGTGCCAGCAGTTACTCTGGGCAGGGCGAACTCTACGAGCAGTACTTC. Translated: CASSYSGQGELYEQYF.